A single sample gave rise to the 29 T cell receptor beta chains below, sequenced in a study of CD8 T cells in ankylosing spondylitis. TCRdb called the 5' RACE reads again in MiXCR, with one record for every CDR3 protein. The sample consists of some 29,000 distinct CDR3 sequences, more than 5.5% of them appearing once. The sequenced sample was blood, either unsorted or a sorted T cell fraction (not recorded which). These receptor sequences come from a male donor with ankylosing spondylitis or in good health (not recorded which).

This clonotype was picked up many times. The genes are TRBV10-3 and TRBJ2-1, with 9 bases lining up with TRBD2. Per germline, CDR1 ENHRY and CDR2 SYGVKD. The CDR3 contains 14 residues. The V segment lost 7 bases and the J segment 3 bases; nucleotides outside the gene matches: 4. The CDR3 loop is CAIKAGGSYNEQFF. In DNA, the CDR3 is TGTGCCATCAAGGCGGGGGGGAGCTACAATGAGCAGTTCTTC.

The table lists this clonotype with many counts. The rearrangement links TRBV20-1 to TRBJ2-1, with 10 bases identical to TRBD1. This CDR3 has 15 amino acids. Germline CDR1 is DFQATT and CDR2 is SNEGSKA (reference sequence). Germline trimming cut 4 bases from V and 4 bases from J; bases unmatched to any gene: 7. The CDR3 sequence is CSATPGQGNYNEQFF. The CDR3 nucleotides are TGCAGTGCTACTCCGGGACAGGGGAATTACAATGAGCAGTTCTTC.

This clonotype appeared many times. J is TRBJ1-3 and V is TRBV9, with D perhaps matching TRBD1 (5 bases). Trimming stripped 3 bases from V and 4 bases from J, with 17 bases between. CDR1 and CDR2 from the germline V gene are SGDLS and YYNGEE. The CDR3 extends over 16 amino acids. The CDR3 DNA reads as TGTGCCAGCAGCGCTCATCAGGGATCGGAGGGAAACACCATATATTTT. Protein sequence: CASSAHQGSEGNTIYF.

In its sample, this clonotype was seen many times. The chain recombines TRBV29-1 with TRBJ2-7; TRBD2 is a possible D gene (7 bases). The CDR3 has 15 residues. The germline CDR1 and CDR2 sequences are SQVTM and ANQGSEA. Trimming shortened V by 0 bases and J by 2 bases, and 14 bases separated the two germline ends. The CDR3 DNA reads TGCAGCGTTGAAGAGGGGCAGGGGAGGGCCTACGAGCAGTACTTC. Translating gives CSVEEGQGRAYEQYF.

This clonotype was observed many times. The V call is TRBV3-1, the J call TRBJ2-5; 14 nucleotides line up with TRBD2. V was pared by 4 bases and J by 5 bases, with 12 bases of the junction left unmatched. Germline assignment: CDR1 LGHDT and CDR2 YNNKEL (reference sequence). This CDR3 has 18 residues. DNA of the CDR3: TGTGCCAGCAGCCCCGCTTCGGGACTAGCGGGAGTAAGCGAGACCCAGTACTTC. Its translation is CASSPASGLAGVSETQYF.

At least ten counts were recorded for this clonotype. The V call is TRBV3-1, the J call TRBJ2-6; 9 bases agree with TRBD2. The germline CDR1 and CDR2 sequences are LGHDT and YNNKEL (reference sequence). This CDR3 has 18 residues. With 5 bases clipped from V and 2 bases from J, the junction kept 10 bases outside the gene matches. The CDR3 DNA reads as TGTGCCAGCAGCGCCCGGTTAGCGGGAGTAGCTGGGGCCAACGTCCTGACTTTC. This codes for CASSARLAGVAGANVLTF.

This clonotype was seen at least ten times. The V and J genes are TRBV14 and TRBJ1-1; no reliable D call. Germline-derived CDR1 and CDR2 are SGHDN and FVKESK. V was cut by 1 base and J by 2 bases, with 8 bases left in between. The CDR3 has 14 residues. The CDR3 DNA reads as TGTGCCAGCAGCCAAGCCAGCCCTAACACTGAAGCTTTCTTT. Amino acids: CASSQASPNTEAFF.

CDR3 sequence: CASSYSGSGYNEQFF. The CDR3 DNA reads as TGTGCCAGCAGCTATAGCGGGAGTGGTTACAATGAGCAGTTCTTC. The rearrangement links TRBV7-9 to TRBJ2-1, with 9 nucleotides matching TRBD2. CDR3 size: 15 residues. Per the germline V gene, CDR1 is SEHNR and CDR2 is FQNEAQ (reference sequence). The trim removed 4 bases at V and 4 bases at J, leaving 5 bases unmatched.

Many counts were recorded for this clonotype. The CDR3 here is CASSQRVDRGEDTQYF. As DNA, the CDR3 is TGCGCCAGCAGCCAAAGGGTGGACAGGGGAGAAGATACGCAGTATTTT. V is TRBV4-1 and J is TRBJ2-3; 9 nucleotides line up with TRBD1. The V gene end was trimmed by 2 bases and the J gene end by 5 bases; junction bases not matched to a gene: 8. CDR3 size: 16 residues. From germline, CDR1 is MGHRA and CDR2 YSYEKL.

This clonotype was seen ten or more times. V gene TRBV14 combines with J gene TRBJ2-5; 9 nucleotides agree with TRBD1. Per the germline V gene, CDR1 is SGHDN and CDR2 is FVKESK. J lost 5 bases, V lost 3 bases, and 7 bases had no gene match. The CDR3 length is 15 residues. In DNA form, the CDR3 reads TGTGCCAGCAGCCAGTGGACAGGGGTGTACGAGACCCAGTACTTC. It specifies CASSQWTGVYETQYF.

This clonotype has a count of ten or more. The chain has TRBV29-1 and TRBJ2-4, with D tentatively TRBD1 (6 bases). Looked up from germline, CDR1 is SQVTM and CDR2 is ANQGSEA. This CDR3 region has 13 residues. V was trimmed by 4 bases and J by 4 bases, leaving 11 bases between them. CDR3 nucleotides: TGCAGCGTTGTGGGGCAGGGGAAAAACATTCAGTACTTC. The encoded protein is CSVVGQGKNIQYF.

The rearrangement joins TRBV20-1 to TRBJ1-1; TRBD1 agrees at 7 bases. The CDR3 is 14 residues long. Germline V gene data show CDR1 as DFQATT and CDR2 as SNEGSKA (reference sequence). The ends lost 8 bases at V and 1 base at J; junction bases unmatched: 10. The CDR3 loop reads CSPNSGTANTEAFF. The CDR3 bases are TGCAGTCCGAACTCCGGGACAGCGAACACTGAAGCTTTCTTT.

This clonotype showed up many times. The rearrangement uses TRBV20-1 and TRBJ2-3; 8 bases align to TRBD2. The V segment lost 5 bases and the J segment 1 base; nucleotides outside the gene matches: 8. CDR3 size: 15 residues. Germline assignment: CDR1 DFQATT and CDR2 SNEGSKA (reference sequence). The DNA for the CDR3 is TGCAGTGCTGCGACCGGGACTAGGGGCACAGATACGCAGTATTTT. It translates to CSAATGTRGTDTQYF.

This clonotype came up many times. CDR3 residues: CASSPRGDSGRPEQFF. In DNA form, the CDR3 reads TGCGCCAGCAGCCCAAGAGGCGATAGCGGGAGGCCCGAGCAGTTCTTC. V gene TRBV5-1 combines with J gene TRBJ2-1, with 10 bases matching TRBD2. CDR1 is SGHRS and CDR2 is YFSETQ in the germline V gene. The V and J ends lost 4 bases and 10 bases, in that order; junction bases with no gene match: 14. This CDR3 is built from 16 residues.

This clonotype was seen ten or more times. The chain employs TRBV12-3 or TRBV12-4 and TRBJ1-2; a possible D gene is TRBD1 (6 bases). V was clipped by 6 bases and J by 2 bases, with 13 bases between them. This CDR3 is built from 14 residues. In DNA form, the CDR3 reads TGTGCCAGCAGCACAGGGACGGGAAACTATGGCTACACCTTC. This translates into CASSTGTGNYGYTF.

This clonotype was recorded many times. The V call is TRBV5-6, the J call TRBJ2-5; D is unclear. V lost 2 bases, J lost 7 bases, and 12 bases lay in between. The CDR3 has 13 amino acids. Per germline, CDR1 SGHDT and CDR2 YYEEEE. The chain's CDR3 is CASSFAASGTQYF. DNA of the CDR3: TGTGCCAGCAGCTTTGCCGCGTCAGGGACCCAGTACTTC.

This clonotype is categorized as medium-sized. This chain connects TRBV29-1 to TRBJ2-7; the D gene is possibly TRBD2 (5 bases). Trimming took off 7 bases at V and 2 bases at J, with 15 bases between the two ends. In germline, CDR1 is SQVTM, CDR2 ANQGSEA. This CDR3 is built from 13 residues. The CDR3 loop is CSAAPGFAYEQYF. CDR3 nucleotide sequence: TGCAGCGCCGCCCCGGGATTCGCCTACGAGCAGTACTTC.

This clonotype showed up many times. The genes are TRBV29-1 and TRBJ2-7; TRBD1 aligns across 8 bases. The length of the CDR3 is 13 residues. CDR1 is SQVTM and CDR2 is ANQGSEA in the germline V gene. V lost 8 bases, J lost 0 bases, and 6 bases stayed unmatched. The CDR3: CSTWDRTSYEQYF. The CDR3 DNA reads TGCAGCACCTGGGACAGGACCTCCTACGAGCAGTACTTC.

Many counts were recorded for this clonotype. V is TRBV6-5 and J is TRBJ2-3; D ambiguous. The ends were cut back, 2 bases at V and 4 bases at J, with 10 bases in the middle. The CDR3 is 14 amino acids. Germline V gene data show CDR1 as MNHEY and CDR2 as SVGAGI. The CDR3 loop reads CASSYGQEADTQYF. Written as DNA, the CDR3 is TGTGCCAGCAGTTACGGGCAAGAAGCAGATACGCAGTATTTT.

This clonotype was seen ten or more times. The genes are TRBV5-1 and TRBJ2-2, with D maybe TRBD2 (6 bases). V was clipped by 4 bases and J by 2 bases, with 15 bases between them. There are 16 residues in the CDR3. Germline CDR1 and CDR2: SGHRS and YFSETQ. The CDR3 spells CASSVGPAGNTGELFF. Here the CDR3 DNA reads TGCGCCAGCAGCGTAGGCCCAGCGGGTAACACCGGGGAGCTGTTTTTT.

This clonotype was counted many times. The chain joins TRBV5-5 to TRBJ2-2; TRBD2 aligns across 8 bases. CDR3 length: 16 residues. Per the germline V gene, CDR1 is SGHKS and CDR2 is YYEKEE (reference sequence). J gave up 2 bases and V 5 bases, and 8 bases lay outside the gene matches. DNA for the CDR3: TGTGCCAGCAGACCTACTAGCGGCTTTAACACCGGGGAGCTGTTTTTT. Protein product: CASRPTSGFNTGELFF.

There are a few counts of this clonotype. This chain connects TRBV7-2 to TRBJ2-1; the match to TRBD1 covers 7 bases. Per the germline V gene, CDR1 is SGHTA and CDR2 is FQGNSA. The ends lost 3 bases at V and 8 bases at J; junction bases unmatched: 10. The CDR3 consists of 15 residues. In DNA form, the CDR3 reads TGTGCCAGCAGCTTGGACAAGGGGGCGAACGATGAGCAGTTCTTC. It codes for CASSLDKGANDEQFF. Full variable domain (rest looked up from reference TRBV7-2 and TRBJ2-1): GAGVSQSPSNKVTEKGKDVELRCDPISGHTALYWYRQSLGQGLEFLIYFQGNSAPDKSGLPSDRFSAERTGGSVSTLTIQRTQQEDSAVYLCASSLDKGANDEQFFGPGTRLTVL.

This clonotype was counted many times. The chain carries TRBV5-1 and TRBJ1-3; D not certain. The V end was cut by 3 bases, the J end by 0 bases, with 10 bases between. The CDR3 is made up of 15 amino acids. Germline CDR1 and CDR2: SGHRS and YFSETQ. In DNA form, the CDR3 reads TGCGCCAGCAGCTGGACGGGGAGCTCTGGAAACACCATATATTTT. As protein: CASSWTGSSGNTIYF.

This clonotype showed up many times. The chain combines TRBV18 with TRBJ2-7; maybe TRBD2 (5 bases). The V end was cut by 3 bases, the J end by 0 bases, with 18 bases between. Germline assignment: CDR1 KGHSH and CDR2 LQKENI. This CDR3 region has 17 residues. The CDR3 DNA reads TGTGCCAGCTCACCCCTCATGCTCGGGAAGAGCTCCTACGAGCAGTACTTC. Encoded protein: CASSPLMLGKSSYEQYF.

This clonotype was seen many times. The genes are TRBV5-1 and TRBJ2-2; perhaps D is TRBD1 or TRBD2 (5 bases each). The V end was cut by 0 bases, the J end by 6 bases, with 9 bases between. The CDR3 contains 14 residues. Germline CDR1 and CDR2: SGHRS and YFSETQ. This CDR3 is CASSLDLGAGELFF. CDR3 coding DNA: TGCGCCAGCAGCTTGGATCTGGGGGCCGGGGAGCTGTTTTTT.

This clonotype has a handful of counts. The rearrangement links TRBV20-1 to TRBJ2-1; 15 nucleotides agree with TRBD2. This CDR3 is 17 amino acids long. CDR1 DFQATT and CDR2 SNEGSKA come from the germline V gene (reference sequence). V lost 2 bases to trimming and J lost 8 bases; unmatched junction nucleotides: 10. This CDR3 is CSARSGLAGGAGDEQFF. CDR3 nucleotides: TGCAGTGCTAGATCCGGACTAGCGGGAGGGGCCGGCGATGAGCAGTTCTTC.

This chain connects TRBV5-1 to TRBJ2-1; D unresolved. Trimming cost V 0 bases and J 7 bases, with 11 bases left between them. Per germline, CDR1 SGHRS and CDR2 YFSETQ. The CDR3 spans 14 residues. The CDR3: CASSLGLVENEQFF. CDR3 DNA sequence: TGCGCCAGCAGCTTGGGGCTAGTCGAGAATGAGCAGTTCTTC.

This clonotype occurred many times. The chain has TRBV12-3 or TRBV12-4 and TRBJ2-2; weak D call: TRBD1 (6 bases). The germline V and J ends were trimmed by 6 bases and 0 bases, with 20 bases remaining between them. There are 18 residues in the CDR3. In DNA, the CDR3 is TGTGCCAGCAGGGGGAACATAGACAGGAGGACGAACACCGGGGAGCTGTTTTTT. It is translated as CASRGNIDRRTNTGELFF.

This clonotype was recorded once. CDR3 nucleotides: TGTGCCAGCGGCCCTGGGCTCACCTGGGATACGCAGTATTTT. Its translation: CASGPGLTWDTQYF. The gene calls are TRBV7-9 and TRBJ2-3; D gene ambiguous. CDR1 SEHNR and CDR2 FQNEAQ come from the germline V gene (reference sequence). The CDR3 runs to 14 residues. Trimming left V 8 bases short and J 6 bases short, with 18 bases between.